A selection of T cell receptor beta chains follows, all from one sample in a study of blood T cell repertoires in COVID-19. Using immunoSEQ multiplex PCR, the repertoire was profiled, and TCRdb retains in-frame clones only, with some absent. The repertoire holds roughly 120,000 clones, with roughly 88% as singletons. The specimen sequenced was peripheral blood. The receptors come from an older woman with acute or convalescent COVID-19. The CDR3 runs from the conserved cysteine through the conserved F or W. A D gene is named only where the DNA matches it firmly. A clone size is listed for some rows: how often the clone was seen (once, few, many), or a class if it is expanded.

j_gene,abundance,d_gene,v_gene,CDR3aa,CDR3nt
TRBJ1-1,.,TRBD1,TRBV6-5,CASSRPGQGRTEAFF,TGTGCCAGCAGCCGTCCCGGACAGGGCCGAACTGAAGCTTTCTTT
TRBJ2-1,few,.,TRBV7-3,CASSLDSNEQFF,TGTGCCAGCAGCTTGGACAGCAATGAGCAGTTCTTC
TRBJ1-3,.,TRBD1,TRBV7-8,CASSAGTGGTGNTIYF,TGTGCCAGCAGCGCGGGGACAGGGGGCACAGGAAACACCATATATTTT
TRBJ1-4,.,.,TRBV18,CASSPSLGLQGNEKLFF,TGTGCCAGCTCACCATCGCTGGGTTTGCAGGGGAATGAAAAACTGTTTTTT
TRBJ2-7,.,.,TRBV6-6,CASSRPASELIEQYF,TGTGCCAGTTCCAGACCGGCTAGCGAATTGATCGAGCAGTACTTC
TRBJ2-7,.,.,TRBV24-1,CATSERDYLSSYEQYF,TGTGCCACCAGTGAGCGAGACTACCTCAGCTCCTACGAGCAGTACTTC
TRBJ2-3,.,TRBD2,TRBV7-2,CASLSSGVVNTQYF,TGTGCCTCCCTCTCTAGCGGGGTTGTAAATACGCAGTATTTT
TRBJ2-2,.,TRBD1,TRBV5-6,CASSTPDRVRVRNTGELFF,TGTGCCAGCAGCACTCCAGACAGGGTTCGAGTTCGGAACACCGGGGAGCTGTTTTTT
TRBJ2-5,.,TRBD2,TRBV28,CASIGGLAGYMYF,TGTGCCAGCATCGGGGGACTAGCGGGCTACATGTACTTC
TRBJ1-1,.,.,TRBV6-5,CASISRPTGSTEAFF,TGTGCCAGCATTTCACGCCCCACAGGTTCCACTGAAGCTTTCTTT
TRBJ1-2,.,.,TRBV3-1/TRBV3-2,CASSQAAGASYTF,TGTGCCAGCAGCCAAGCAGCAGGGGCGAGCTACACCTTC
TRBJ2-3,.,TRBD2,TRBV20-1,CSASAGTRVTDTQYF,TGCAGTGCTAGTGCCGGGACTAGAGTAACAGATACGCAGTATTTT
TRBJ2-3,.,TRBD2,TRBV10-2,CASSSGGAGTDTQYF,TGCGCCAGCAGTAGCGGGGGGGCCGGGACAGATACGCAGTATTTT
TRBJ1-2,few,.,TRBV19,CASSQGFWYGYTF,TGTGCCAGTAGTCAGGGGTTCTGGTATGGCTACACCTTC
TRBJ1-4,.,TRBD1,TRBV6-6,CASSYGDRTNEKLFF,TGTGCCAGCAGTTACGGGGACAGGACTAATGAAAAACTGTTTTTT
TRBJ2-1,.,.,TRBV7-3,CASSLGVGEGLNEQFF,TGTGCCAGCAGCTTAGGGGTGGGAGAGGGACTCAATGAGCAGTTCTTC
TRBJ1-4,.,.,TRBV3-1/TRBV3-2,CASSQWGLSNEKLFF,TGTGCCAGCAGCCAGTGGGGGCTCAGTAATGAAAAACTGTTTTTT
TRBJ1-1,few,TRBD1,TRBV3-1/TRBV3-2,CASRPLGGDTEAFF,TGTGCCAGCAGGCCCCTAGGGGGCGACACTGAAGCTTTCTTT
TRBJ1-1,.,.,TRBV7-3,CASSQGRNTEAFF,TGTGCCAGCAGCCAAGGGAGGAACACTGAAGCTTTCTTT
TRBJ1-4,.,.,TRBV7-8,CASSLVRGEKLFF,TGTGCCAGCAGCTTAGTAAGGGGGGAAAAACTGTTTTTT
TRBJ1-4,.,.,TRBV10-3,CAISEQGGEGEKLFF,TGTGCCATCAGTGAACAAGGGGGGGAGGGTGAAAAACTGTTTTTT
TRBJ2-2,.,.,TRBV5-8,CASSLRRVVTGELFF,TGTGCCAGCAGCTTGAGGAGGGTGGTCACCGGGGAGCTGTTTTTT
TRBJ2-1,.,TRBD1,TRBV10-2,CASRSDRGSYNEQFF,TGCGCCAGCAGATCGGACAGGGGCTCCTACAATGAGCAGTTCTTC
TRBJ2-7,.,TRBD1,TRBV5-1,CASSLGTGAYEQYF,TGCGCCAGCAGCCTAGGGACAGGGGCCTACGAGCAGTACTTC
TRBJ2-1,.,.,TRBV12-3/TRBV12-4,CASSFRGLAEQFF,TGTGCCAGCAGTTTTCGGGGTCTGGCTGAGCAGTTCTTC
TRBJ2-2,.,TRBD2,TRBV7-3,CASKAGANTGELFF,TGTGCCAGCAAAGCGGGGGCGAACACCGGGGAGCTGTTTTTT
TRBJ2-1,.,TRBD2,TRBV27,CASSLSRLAGGAYEQFF,TGTGCCAGCAGTTTATCGAGACTAGCGGGGGGAGCCTATGAGCAGTTCTTC
TRBJ2-2,.,.,TRBV5-1,CASSLGDTTNTGELFF,TGCGCCAGCAGCTTGGGGGACACCACGAACACCGGGGAGCTGTTTTTT
TRBJ2-5,once,TRBD2,TRBV10-3,CAISGEGRETQYF,TGTGCCATCAGTGGGGAGGGTCGAGAGACCCAGTACTTC
TRBJ2-1,.,TRBD2,TRBV11-3,CASSSRLAGYNEQFF,TGTGCCAGCAGCTCCCGACTAGCGGGCTACAATGAGCAGTTCTTC
TRBJ1-1,.,.,TRBV6-5,CASRIRGVNTEAFF,TGTGCCAGCAGGATCAGGGGAGTGAACACTGAAGCTTTCTTT
TRBJ1-2,once,.,TRBV30,CAWSVGRGRGGYTF,TGTGCCTGGAGTGTCGGCAGGGGCAGAGGAGGCTACACCTTC
TRBJ2-7,.,.,TRBV4-1,CASSQVPGPHYEQYF,TGCGCCAGCAGCCAAGTCCCAGGCCCCCATTACGAGCAGTACTTC
TRBJ2-4,.,.,TRBV4-1,CASSQALGFGKNIQYF,TGCGCCAGCAGCCAAGCTCTCGGGTTCGGCAAAAACATTCAGTACTTC
TRBJ1-2,.,.,TRBV9,CASSVGPSGESGYTF,TGTGCCAGCAGCGTAGGCCCCTCAGGGGAGAGTGGCTACACCTTC
TRBJ2-7,.,TRBD1,TRBV7-8,CASGLGQGGSYEQYF,TGTGCCAGCGGCCTGGGACAGGGGGGATCCTACGAGCAGTACTTC
TRBJ2-5,.,.,TRBV12-3/TRBV12-4,CASSLEGETQYF,TGTGCCAGCAGTTTAGAGGGGGAGACCCAGTACTTC
TRBJ1-3,.,TRBD1,TRBV6-4,CATSFQGASGNTIYF,TGTGCCACGTCATTCCAGGGGGCTAGTGGAAACACCATATATTTT
TRBJ1-5,.,.,TRBV2,CATQRESNQPQHF,TGTGCCACCCAAAGGGAGAGCAATCAGCCCCAGCATTTT
TRBJ1-5,.,.,TRBV12-5,CASGLLPLGNQPQHF,TGTGCTAGTGGTTTGCTACCCCTCGGCAATCAGCCCCAGCATTTT
TRBJ1-1,.,TRBD1,TRBV5-1,CASSVGGTAEAFF,TGCGCCAGCAGCGTGGGGGGGACAGCGGAAGCTTTCTTT
TRBJ2-3,.,TRBD2,TRBV6-6,CASKREGIDTQYF,TGTGCCAGCAAGCGGGAGGGGATAGATACGCAGTATTTT
TRBJ2-2,.,.,TRBV2,CAGTRQVGGELFF,TGTGCCGGGACGAGACAGGTCGGCGGGGAGCTGTTTTTT
TRBJ2-2,.,.,TRBV6-5,CASSYSAAPPGELFF,TGTGCCAGCAGTTACTCGGCGGCTCCCCCCGGGGAGCTGTTTTTT
TRBJ2-7,.,.,TRBV28,CASSLGGSSYEQYF,TGTGCCAGCAGTTTAGGAGGGAGCTCCTACGAGCAGTACTTC
TRBJ1-2,.,.,TRBV11-2,CASSLRPVGRQGSYTF,TGTGCCAGCAGCTTAAGGCCGGTGGGGAGGCAAGGCAGCTACACCTTC
TRBJ2-2,.,TRBD1,TRBV3-1/TRBV3-2,CASSQLDRGGWELFF,TGTGCCAGCAGCCAACTGGACAGGGGCGGTTGGGAGCTGTTTTTT
TRBJ2-1,.,TRBD1,TRBV6-2/TRBV6-3,CASSYPGQGNEQFF,TGTGCCAGCAGTTACCCCGGACAGGGGAATGAGCAGTTCTTC
TRBJ1-1,few,.,TRBV7-3,CASSSTGNTEAFF,TGTGCCAGCAGCTCCACAGGGAACACTGAAGCTTTCTTT
TRBJ1-5,.,TRBD1,TRBV6-5,CASRPGGADNQPQHF,TGTGCCAGCAGACCAGGGGGCGCCGACAATCAGCCCCAGCATTTT
TRBJ1-1,.,.,TRBV4-2,CASSQDYGNTEAFF,TGTGCCAGCAGCCAAGACTACGGGAACACTGAAGCTTTCTTT
TRBJ2-7,.,TRBD2,TRBV15,CATSRGRLAEPYEQYF,TGTGCCACCAGCAGAGGAAGACTAGCGGAACCTTACGAGCAGTACTTC